This T cell receptor beta chain was captured in a study of HIV-infected patients and healthy controls. J was trimmed by 0 bases and V by 6 bases; bases with no gene match: 5. The CDR3 consists of 14 residues. Germline values: CDR1 LNHDA, CDR2 SQIVND (reference sequence). In its sample, this clonotype was seen a few times. MiXCR, applied by TCRdb to the 5' RACE reads, yields one record per CDR3 protein. The data show around 67,000 distinct CDR3 sequences, around 17% seen once. Sequencing input: CD4+ T cells from blood. This clonotype was sampled from a human donor in good health. This chain links TRBV19 with TRBJ2-7; TRBD1 matches 7 bases. CDR3 in DNA: TGTGCCAGTAGCCCCAACAGGGGCTCCTACGAGCAGTACTTC. This encodes CASSPNRGSYEQYF.